Presented here are 30 T cell receptor beta chains from one specimen sequenced in a study of T cells in Graves' hyperthyroidism and ophthalmopathy. The source material, RNA transcripts, was used to amplify TCR beta CDR3 regions. First-round RT-PCR of the TCR CDR3 relied on the HTBI primer set. In TCRdb, the multiplex PCR reads were re-called with MiXCR into one record per CDR3 protein. Counted here are 300,000 to 450,000 distinct CDR3 sequences, roughly 18% occurring once; the ten biggest clones make up 35% to 50%. Sample: blood. These receptors were obtained from a young man with Graves' ophthalmopathy.

This clonotype was recorded at least ten times. The chain carries TRBV5-1 and TRBJ1-4, with D possibly matching TRBD1 (6 bases). Deletions cut 7 bases from V and 2 bases from J, with 15 bases between. Germline V lookup: CDR1 SGHRS, CDR2 YFSETQ. CDR3 size: 15 residues. CDR3 coding DNA: TGCGCCAGCTCTCCATCCCAGGGGACTAATGAAAAACTGTTTTTT. Encoded protein: CASSPSQGTNEKLFF. Variable domain in full (rest from reference TRBV5-1 and TRBJ1-4): KAGVTQTPRYLIKTRGQQVTLSCSPISGHRSVSWYQQTPGQGLQFLFEYFSETQRNKGNFPGRFSGRQFSNSRSEMNVSTLELGDSALYLCASSPSQGTNEKLFFGSGTQLSVL.

This clonotype was observed at least ten times. The rearrangement joins TRBV12-3 or TRBV12-4 to TRBJ2-1; D may match TRBD1 or TRBD2 (6 bases each). V dropped 7 bases and J dropped 3 bases, with 16 bases sitting between them. This CDR3 has 15 amino acids. The CDR3 sequence is CASTLRGRGYNEQFF. In DNA form, the CDR3 reads TGTGCCAGCACCCTCCGGGGGCGCGGCTACAATGAGCAGTTCTTC.

This clonotype was seen at least ten times. The chain has TRBV18 and TRBJ2-3; 8 bases match TRBD1. Germline assignment: CDR1 KGHSH and CDR2 LQKENI. V shed 1 base, J shed 0 bases, and the junction held 3 bases outside the gene matches. The CDR3 runs to 16 residues. The CDR3 bases are TGTGCCAGCTCACCACTGGGACAGGCGAGCACAGATACGCAGTATTTT. It translates to CASSPLGQASTDTQYF.

The chain uses TRBV3-1 and TRBJ2-3; 8 bases agree with TRBD2. There are 14 residues in the CDR3. Germline loops: CDR1 LGHDT, CDR2 YNNKEL (reference sequence). The J segment lost 4 bases and the V segment lost 6 bases, leaving 6 bases of the junction unmatched. Written as DNA, the CDR3 is TGTGCCAGCAGTCCAACACTAGCGGCAGATACGCAGTATTTT. This sequence encodes CASSPTLAADTQYF.

This clonotype was picked up a small number of times. A junction end diverges from the germline sequence, so it may reflect a read error. The CDR3 protein is CASREGGWFGTDTQYF. The CDR3 region has the DNA TGTGCCAGCAGGGAAGGGGGCTGGTTTGGCACAGATACGCAGTATTTT. This sequence joins TRBV6-1 and TRBJ2-3; 7 bases map to TRBD1. CDR1 MNHNS and CDR2 SASEGT come from the germline V gene. This CDR3 contains 16 residues.

The genes are TRBV7-9 and TRBJ2-7; D is possibly TRBD2 (5 bases). Germline CDR1 and CDR2: SEHNR and FQNEAQ (reference sequence). V lost 4 bases to trimming and J lost 6 bases, with 13 bases between them. CDR3 size: 13 residues. CDR3 nucleotide sequence: TGTGCCAGCAGCTCAGATGGGAGAGGCGAGCAGTACTTC. It yields the protein CASSSDGRGEQYF.

In its sample, this clonotype was seen a few times. The V gene is TRBV6-5, the J gene TRBJ1-6; D unclear. The CDR3 spans 14 residues. CDR1 and CDR2 (germline): MNHEY, SVGAGI. The V end was cut by 2 bases, the J end by 8 bases, with 10 bases between. CDR3 sequence reads: CASSYGLRDSPLHF. The CDR3 bases are TGTGCCAGCAGTTACGGGTTGAGGGATTCACCCCTCCACTTT.

This clonotype has at least ten counts. This chain uses TRBV5-1 with TRBJ2-1; D is ambiguous. Trimming stripped 6 bases from V and 0 bases from J, with 4 bases between. The CDR3 consists of 12 residues. Germline V gene data show CDR1 as SGHRS and CDR2 as YFSETQ. The CDR3 loop is CASTISYNEQFF. CDR3 in DNA: TGCGCCAGCACTATCTCCTACAATGAGCAGTTCTTC. Looking up the rest from reference TRBV5-1 and TRBJ2-1 gives the full variable domain: KAGVTQTPRYLIKTRGQQVTLSCSPISGHRSVSWYQQTPGQGLQFLFEYFSETQRNKGNFPGRFSGRQFSNSRSEMNVSTLELGDSALYLCASTISYNEQFFGPGTRLTVL.

The chain recombines TRBV20-1 with TRBJ2-7; D remains unclear. Germline loops: CDR1 DFQATT, CDR2 SNEGSKA (reference sequence). This CDR3 region has 12 residues. Deletions cut 0 bases from V and 4 bases from J, with 7 bases between. CDR3 in DNA: TGCAGTGCTAGAGATCCGCAGTACGAGCAGTACTTC. It specifies CSARDPQYEQYF.

There are a few counts of this clonotype. The J gene is TRBJ1-5, the V gene TRBV19, with no clear D. From germline, CDR1 is LNHDA and CDR2 SQIVND (reference sequence). This CDR3 has 14 amino acids. The germline V and J ends were trimmed by 3 bases and 4 bases, with 10 bases remaining between them. CDR3 sequence (DNA): TGTGCCAGTAGTATGGGTACGGAGAATCAGCCCCAGCATTTT. It codes for CASSMGTENQPQHF.

This clonotype was found many times. V gene TRBV18 combines with J gene TRBJ1-3; D may be TRBD1 (5 bases). There are 15 residues in the CDR3. V dropped 5 bases and J dropped 0 bases, with 11 bases sitting between them. CDR1 and CDR2 (germline): KGHSH, LQKENI. The CDR3 DNA reads TGTGCCAGCTCATCGGGGGGAGACTCTGGAAACACCATATATTTT. Protein sequence: CASSSGGDSGNTIYF.

This clonotype has ten or more counts. This chain uses TRBV2 with TRBJ2-2; TRBD2 agrees at 7 bases. Germline V gives CDR1 SNHLY, CDR2 FYNNEI. Trimming cost V 8 bases and J 2 bases; bases outside gene matches: 5. CDR3 size: 14 residues. The CDR3 DNA is TGTGCCAGCGGAAGCGGGGTTAACACCGGGGAGCTGTTTTTT. Residues: CASGSGVNTGELFF.

This clonotype was seen ten or more times. The chain is built from TRBV11-2 and TRBJ1-2; the D gene is possibly TRBD1 (6 bases). Trimming removed 0 bases at V and 12 bases at J, with 14 bases between. This CDR3 comprises 13 residues. The germline CDR1 and CDR2 sequences are SGHAT and FQNNGV. In DNA, the CDR3 is TGTGCCAGCAGCTTAGAAACGGACAGAGCTAACACCTTC. This gives the protein CASSLETDRANTF.

The table lists this clonotype with a few counts. The CDR3 nucleotides are TGTGCCAGCAGCTTCCAGGGGGCTACTGAAGCTTTCTTT. Its protein product is CASSFQGATEAFF. The V gene is TRBV7-3, the J gene TRBJ1-1; 8 bases fit TRBD1. CDR1 is SGHTA, CDR2 FQGTGA, per germline. The CDR3 consists of 13 residues. The ends lost 3 bases at V and 5 bases at J; junction bases unmatched: 2.

The J gene is TRBJ2-5, the V gene TRBV29-1; perhaps TRBD2 as D (6 bases). CDR3 length: 15 amino acids. Between the trimmed V and J ends, which lost 4 bases and 1 base, there was a span of 16 bases. The V gene's germline CDR1 is SQVTM and CDR2 ANQGSEA. CDR3 nucleotides: TGCAGCGTTGTACCTCGGGGGAGTTCCCAAGAGACCCAGTACTTC. Protein product: CSVVPRGSSQETQYF.

This clonotype was seen repeatedly, ten times or more. The V and J genes are TRBV6-1 and TRBJ1-1, with TRBD1 matching 8 bases. CDR3 length equals 17 residues. V shed 7 bases, J shed 6 bases, and the junction held 19 bases outside the gene matches. Germline lookup yields CDR1 MNHNS and CDR2 SASEGT. The CDR3 region has the DNA TGTGCCAGCACGTTCAGGGCAGGGGGCGCCGACGACGCTGAAGCTTTCTTT. It yields the protein CASTFRAGGADDAEAFF.

This clonotype was recorded many times. V and J are TRBV11-2 and TRBJ2-3; 8 bases fit TRBD1. V gave up 4 bases and J gave up 1 base; unmatched junction bases: 7. The germline gives CDR1 SGHAT, CDR2 FQNNGV. The CDR3 spans 16 residues. CDR3 in amino acids: CASSSTGQVRTDTQYF. DNA of the CDR3: TGTGCCAGCAGCTCGACGGGACAGGTTCGCACAGATACGCAGTATTTT.

The V and J genes are TRBV9 and TRBJ2-1; the match to TRBD1 covers 7 bases. The V and J ends lost 0 bases and 0 bases, in that order; junction bases with no gene match: 6. Per germline, CDR1 SGDLS and CDR2 YYNGEE. The CDR3 loop spans 17 amino acids. The CDR3 reads CASSVGWGQSSYNEQFF. CDR3 in DNA: TGTGCCAGCAGCGTAGGATGGGGACAGTCCTCCTACAATGAGCAGTTCTTC.

This clonotype was seen at least ten times. This rearrangement joins TRBV20-1 to TRBJ2-1; the D gene is possibly TRBD2 (5 bases). V dropped 0 bases and J dropped 8 bases, with 14 bases sitting between them. From germline, CDR1 is DFQATT and CDR2 SNEGSKA (reference sequence). This CDR3 region has 14 residues. CDR3 sequence (DNA): TGCAGTGCTAGAGATTGGGGAAGGGAGCATGAGCAGTTCTTC. Its translation: CSARDWGREHEQFF.

This clonotype was picked up many times. The chain has TRBV3-1 and TRBJ2-7, with 9 nucleotides matching TRBD2. This CDR3 is built from 15 residues. Germline lookup yields CDR1 LGHDT and CDR2 YNNKEL (reference sequence). Trimming cost V 0 bases and J 4 bases; bases outside gene matches: 4. The CDR3 is CASSQDLAGRYEQYF. For the CDR3, the DNA is TGTGCCAGCAGCCAAGATCTAGCGGGGCGTTACGAGCAGTACTTC.

This clonotype was picked up many times. This chain links TRBV3-1 with TRBJ1-1, with unresolved D. With 2 bases removed from V and 1 base from J, the gap between germline ends came to 5 bases. In germline, CDR1 is LGHDT, CDR2 YNNKEL (reference sequence). CDR3 length: 13 amino acids. The CDR3 region is CASSQQRNTEAFF. CDR3 in DNA: TGTGCCAGCAGCCAACAGCGGAACACTGAAGCTTTCTTT.

This clonotype was counted between two and nine times. This chain links TRBV6-1 with TRBJ2-1; TRBD1 aligns across 8 bases. J gave up 6 bases and V 8 bases, and 12 bases lay outside the gene matches. This CDR3 is built from 15 residues. Germline V gives CDR1 MNHNS, CDR2 SASEGT. The CDR3 nucleotides are TGTGCCAGCGGCCCCCCGGGACAGGAACCCAATGAGCAGTTCTTC. It yields the protein CASGPPGQEPNEQFF.

V and J are TRBV6-6 and TRBJ1-3, with D unresolved. This CDR3 contains 16 residues. Trimming pared 0 bases from V and 3 bases from J, leaving 12 bases between. CDR1 MNHNY and CDR2 SVGAGI come from the germline V gene (reference sequence). The CDR3 DNA reads as TGTGCCAGCAGTTACTCCACCGGTCTAGGTGGAAACACCATATATTTT. This translates into CASSYSTGLGGNTIYF.

This clonotype was found a few times. The genes are TRBV14 and TRBJ1-6; 8 bases line up with TRBD1. V trimming: 1 base; J trimming: 8 bases; junction bases outside the gene matches: 13. The germline V gene encodes CDR1 SGHDN and CDR2 FVKESK. This CDR3 region has 18 residues. CDR3 sequence: CASSQVSTGGRRDSPLHF. CDR3 in DNA: TGTGCCAGCAGCCAAGTATCTACAGGGGGAAGAAGGGATTCACCCCTCCACTTT. The variable domain in full, with the rest retrieved from reference TRBV14 and TRBJ1-6, is EAGVTQFPSHSVIEKGQTVTLRCDPISGHDNLYWYRRVMGKEIKFLLHFVKESKQDESGMPNNRFLAERTGGTYSTLKVQPAELEDSGVYFCASSQVSTGGRRDSPLHFGNGTRLTVT.

This clonotype occurred many times. The chain employs TRBV3-1 and TRBJ1-6; D unresolved. V lost 4 bases and J 4 bases, leaving 11 bases between the germline ends. Germline V lookup: CDR1 LGHDT, CDR2 YNNKEL (reference sequence). CDR3 length equals 15 residues. Here the CDR3 DNA reads TGTGCCAGCAGCCCCACGACGGGATATAATTCACCCCTCCACTTT. This sequence encodes CASSPTTGYNSPLHF.

V is TRBV7-9 and J is TRBJ1-3; 9 bases are a match to TRBD1. CDR3 length equals 16 residues. Germline values: CDR1 SEHNR, CDR2 FQNEAQ (reference sequence). J gave up 4 bases and V 6 bases, and 10 bases lay outside the gene matches. In nucleotides, the CDR3 is TGTGCCAGCAGTCCTATAACAGGGGGCGAAGGAAACACCATATATTTT. This sequence encodes CASSPITGGEGNTIYF. Full variable domain (remainder filled in from reference TRBV7-9 and TRBJ1-3): DTGVSQNPRHKITKRGQNVTFRCDPISEHNRLYWYRQTLGQGPEFLTYFQNEAQLEKSRLLSDRFSAERPKGSFSTLEIQRTEQGDSAMYLCASSPITGGEGNTIYFGEGSWLTVV.

This clonotype was counted at least ten times. The V call is TRBV13, the J call TRBJ1-2, with D perhaps TRBD1 (5 bases). The germline CDR1 and CDR2 sequences are PRHDT and FYEKMQ (reference sequence). This CDR3 region has 13 residues. Trimming left V 2 bases short and J 8 bases short, with 12 bases between. CDR3 nucleotide sequence: TGTGCCAGCAGCTTACGACAGTTTAGGGGCTACACCTTC. This gives the protein CASSLRQFRGYTF.

V usage is TRBV20-1 and J usage is TRBJ2-2; D perhaps matches TRBD2 (6 bases). The length of the CDR3 is 14 residues. The V gene lost 3 bases and the J gene lost 5 bases, with 13 bases spanning the gap. Germline V lookup: CDR1 DFQATT, CDR2 SNEGSKA (reference sequence). CDR3 DNA: TGCAGTGCTAGGGGGAGGTTCAATACCGGGGAGCTGTTTTTT. This sequence encodes CSARGRFNTGELFF.

This clonotype was seen many times. The chain employs TRBV7-9 and TRBJ2-2, with TRBD1 matching over 9 bases. Germline trimming cut 7 bases from V and 6 bases from J; bases unmatched to any gene: 3. The CDR3 extends over 13 amino acids. In germline, CDR1 is SEHNR, CDR2 FQNEAQ (reference sequence). As DNA, the CDR3 is TGTGCCAGCAAACGGACAGGGGCCGGGGAGCTGTTTTTT. As protein: CASKRTGAGELFF.

Note on this clonotype: A much larger clone differs by one base, so this may be a read error. This chain links TRBV6-1 with TRBJ2-3, with a possible D match to TRBD1 (5 bases). The germline gives CDR1 MNHNS, CDR2 SASEGT. There are 13 residues in the CDR3. The DNA of the CDR3 is TGTGCCGGCAGTGAACTGGGGCGGGATACGCAGTATTTT. This translates into CAGSELGRDTQYF.